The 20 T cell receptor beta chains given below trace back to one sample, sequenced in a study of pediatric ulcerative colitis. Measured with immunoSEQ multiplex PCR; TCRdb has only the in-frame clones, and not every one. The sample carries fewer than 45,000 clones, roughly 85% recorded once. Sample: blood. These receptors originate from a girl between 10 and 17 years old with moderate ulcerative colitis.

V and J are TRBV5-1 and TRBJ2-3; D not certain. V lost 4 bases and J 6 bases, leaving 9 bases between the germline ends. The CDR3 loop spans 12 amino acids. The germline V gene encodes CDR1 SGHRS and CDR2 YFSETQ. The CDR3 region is CASSPGGDTQYF. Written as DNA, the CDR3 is TGCGCCAGCAGCCCGGGTGGGGATACGCAGTATTTT.

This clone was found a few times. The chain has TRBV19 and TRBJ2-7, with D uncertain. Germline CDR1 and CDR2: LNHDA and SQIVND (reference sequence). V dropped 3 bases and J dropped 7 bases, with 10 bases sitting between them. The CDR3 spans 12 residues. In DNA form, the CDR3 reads TGTGCCAGTAGTATGAATGGTTGGGAGCAGTACTTC. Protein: CASSMNGWEQYF. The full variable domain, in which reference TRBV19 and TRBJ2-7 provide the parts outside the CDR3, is DGGITQSPKYLFRKEGQNVTLSCEQNLNHDAMYWYRQDPGQGLRLIYYSQIVNDFQKGDIAEGYSVSREKKESFPLTVTSAQKNPTAFYLCASSMNGWEQYFGPGTRLTVT.

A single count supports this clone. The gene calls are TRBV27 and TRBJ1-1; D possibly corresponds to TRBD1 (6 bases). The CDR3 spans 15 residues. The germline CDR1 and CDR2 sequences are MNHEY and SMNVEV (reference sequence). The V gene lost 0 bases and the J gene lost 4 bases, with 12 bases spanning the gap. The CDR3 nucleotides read TGTGCCAGCAGTTTATCCGGGGCAGGGGCCACTGAAGCTTTCTTT. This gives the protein CASSLSGAGATEAFF.

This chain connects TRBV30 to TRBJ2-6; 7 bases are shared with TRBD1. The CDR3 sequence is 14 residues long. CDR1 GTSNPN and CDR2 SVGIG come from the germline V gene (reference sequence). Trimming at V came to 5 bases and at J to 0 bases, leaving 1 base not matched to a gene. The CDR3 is CAWSGGSGANVLTF. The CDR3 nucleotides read TGTGCCTGGTCAGGGGGCTCTGGGGCCAACGTCCTGACTTTC.

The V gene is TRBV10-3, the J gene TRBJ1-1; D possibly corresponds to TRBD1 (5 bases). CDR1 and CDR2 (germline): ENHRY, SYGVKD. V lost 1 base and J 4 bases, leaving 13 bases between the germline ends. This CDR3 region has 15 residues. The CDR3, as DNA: TGTGCCATCAGTGAGTGGGGGACGTCTTTCACTGAAGCTTTCTTT. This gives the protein CAISEWGTSFTEAFF.

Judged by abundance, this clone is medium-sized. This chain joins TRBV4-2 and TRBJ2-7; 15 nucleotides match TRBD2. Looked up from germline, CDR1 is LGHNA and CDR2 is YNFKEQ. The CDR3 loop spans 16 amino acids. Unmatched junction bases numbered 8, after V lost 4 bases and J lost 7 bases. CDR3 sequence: CASSPEGLAGGEEQYF. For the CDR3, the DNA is TGTGCCAGCAGCCCTGAGGGACTAGCGGGGGGTGAGGAGCAGTACTTC.

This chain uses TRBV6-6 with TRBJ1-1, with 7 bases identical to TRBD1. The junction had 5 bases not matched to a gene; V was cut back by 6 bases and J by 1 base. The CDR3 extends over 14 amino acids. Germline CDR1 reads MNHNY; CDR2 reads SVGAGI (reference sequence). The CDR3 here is CASSRQGSNTEAFF. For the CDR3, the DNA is TGTGCCAGCAGCCGACAGGGATCGAACACTGAAGCTTTCTTT.

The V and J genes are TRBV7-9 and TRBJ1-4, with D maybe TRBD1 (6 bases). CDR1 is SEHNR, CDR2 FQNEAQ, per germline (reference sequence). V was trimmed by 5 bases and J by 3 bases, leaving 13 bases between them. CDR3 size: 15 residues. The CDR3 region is CASSRQGSANEKLFF. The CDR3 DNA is TGTGCCAGCAGCCGTCAGGGGTCGGCTAATGAAAAACTGTTTTTT.

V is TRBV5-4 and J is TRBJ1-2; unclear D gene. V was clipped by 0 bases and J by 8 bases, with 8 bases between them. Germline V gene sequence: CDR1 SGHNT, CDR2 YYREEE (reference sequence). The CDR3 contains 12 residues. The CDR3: CASSLEGLGYTF. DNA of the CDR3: TGTGCCAGCAGCTTGGAAGGGCTGGGCTACACCTTC.

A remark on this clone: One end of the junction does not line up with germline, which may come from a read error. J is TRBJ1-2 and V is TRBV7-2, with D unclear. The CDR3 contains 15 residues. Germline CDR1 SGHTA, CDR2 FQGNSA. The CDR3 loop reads CAGSLQPLTNYGYTF. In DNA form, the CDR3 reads TGTGCCGGCAGTCTACAGCCACTGACAAACTATGGCTACACCTTC.

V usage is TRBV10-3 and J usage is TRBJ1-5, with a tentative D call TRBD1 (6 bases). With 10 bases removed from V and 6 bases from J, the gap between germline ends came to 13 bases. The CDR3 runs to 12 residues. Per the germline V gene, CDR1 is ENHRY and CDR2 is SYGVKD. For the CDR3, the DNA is TGTGCCAGCGGGCCAGGGGCTCAGCCCCAGCATTTT. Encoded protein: CASGPGAQPQHF.

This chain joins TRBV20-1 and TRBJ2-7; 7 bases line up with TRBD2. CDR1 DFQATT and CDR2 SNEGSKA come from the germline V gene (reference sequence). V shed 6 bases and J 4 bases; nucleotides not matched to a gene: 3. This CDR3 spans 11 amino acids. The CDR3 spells CSAGLYYEQYF. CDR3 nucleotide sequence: TGCAGTGCGGGACTATATTACGAGCAGTACTTC.

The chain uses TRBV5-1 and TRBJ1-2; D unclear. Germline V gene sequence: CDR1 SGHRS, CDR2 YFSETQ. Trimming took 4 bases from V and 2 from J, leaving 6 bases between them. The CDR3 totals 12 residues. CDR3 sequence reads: CASSTTNYGYTF. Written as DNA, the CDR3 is TGCGCCAGCAGCACTACGAACTATGGCTACACCTTC.

Here the CDR3 reads CASSVVGTEAFF. CDR3 DNA sequence: TGTGCCAGCAGCGTAGTGGGCACTGAAGCTTTCTTT. V and J are TRBV9 and TRBJ1-1; no clear D. Trimming stripped 0 bases from V and 4 bases from J, with 4 bases between. This CDR3 has 12 amino acids. The V gene's germline CDR1 is SGDLS and CDR2 YYNGEE.

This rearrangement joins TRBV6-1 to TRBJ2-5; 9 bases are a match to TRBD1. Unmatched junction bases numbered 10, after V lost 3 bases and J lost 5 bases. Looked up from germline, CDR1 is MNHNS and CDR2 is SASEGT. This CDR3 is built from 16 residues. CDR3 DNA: TGTGCCAGCAGTGATTGGAACAGGGGGCCAAGGGAGACCCAGTACTTC. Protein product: CASSDWNRGPRETQYF.

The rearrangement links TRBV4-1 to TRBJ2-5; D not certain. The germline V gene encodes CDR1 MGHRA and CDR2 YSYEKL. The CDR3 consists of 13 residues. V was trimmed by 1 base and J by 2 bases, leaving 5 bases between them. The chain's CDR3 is CASSQVFQETQYF. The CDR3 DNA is TGCGCCAGCAGCCAAGTTTTTCAAGAGACCCAGTACTTC.

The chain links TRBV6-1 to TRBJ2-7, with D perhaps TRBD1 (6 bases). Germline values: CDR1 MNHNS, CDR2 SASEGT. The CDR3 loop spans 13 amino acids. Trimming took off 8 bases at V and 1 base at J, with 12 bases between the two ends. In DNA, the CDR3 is TGTGCCAGCTTAATGGACAGATCCTACGAGCAGTACTTC. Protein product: CASLMDRSYEQYF.

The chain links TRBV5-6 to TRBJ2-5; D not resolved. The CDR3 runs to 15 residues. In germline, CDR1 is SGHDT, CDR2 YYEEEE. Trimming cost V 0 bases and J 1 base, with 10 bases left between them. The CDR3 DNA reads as TGTGCCAGCAGCTTGGCCAAACTGAGCCAAGAGACCCAGTACTTC. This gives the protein CASSLAKLSQETQYF.

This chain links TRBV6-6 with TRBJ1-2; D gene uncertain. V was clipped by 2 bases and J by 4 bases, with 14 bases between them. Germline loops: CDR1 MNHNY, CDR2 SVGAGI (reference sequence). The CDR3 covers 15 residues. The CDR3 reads CASSYHDMGIYGYTF. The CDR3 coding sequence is TGTGCCAGCAGTTACCATGACATGGGTATCTATGGCTACACCTTC.

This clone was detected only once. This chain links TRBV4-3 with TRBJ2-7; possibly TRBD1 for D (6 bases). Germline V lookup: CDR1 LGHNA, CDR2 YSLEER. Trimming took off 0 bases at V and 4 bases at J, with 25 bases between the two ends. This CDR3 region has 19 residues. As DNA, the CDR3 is TGCGCCAGCAGCCAAGATCTCCTCTCCAGACAGGTTCCCGGGTACGAGCAGTACTTC. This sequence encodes CASSQDLLSRQVPGYEQYF.